This T cell receptor beta chain was observed in a study of STAT3 mutations in large granular lymphocyte leukemia. Study-level points and caveats: At least one immunodominant TCR beta clonotype appeared in every T-cell large granular lymphocyte leukemia patient.

The CDR3 loop spans 15 amino acids. Germline loops: CDR1 SQVTM, CDR2 ANQGSEA. The J segment lost 7 bases and the V segment lost 4 bases, leaving 11 bases of the junction unmatched. The protocol was immunoSEQ multiplex PCR, while the TCRdb copy is restricted to in-frame clones and leaves out a portion. The profile shows about 19,000 clones, around 93% of them singletons. Concerning this clone itself: The antigen is undetermined.

This TCR was recovered from a man in his sixties with T-cell large granular lymphocyte leukemia. Some clones in this sample may be carry-over from other donors' samples. V usage is TRBV29-1 and J usage is TRBJ2-2; 8 bases agree with TRBD2. Sequencing input: peripheral blood mononuclear cells. The CDR3 is CSVVGGGLAIGELFF. DNA for the CDR3: TGCAGCGTTGTGGGTGGAGGACTAGCTATCGGGGAGCTGTTTTTT.